This T cell receptor (beta chain) comes out of a study of vaccination effects on CD4 cells after COVID-19. The table came from immunoSEQ multiplex PCR; TCRdb's copy has only in-frame clones and leaves some out. The data show approximately 44,000 clones, with 77% seen just once and approximately 2.8% held by the top ten. Note on this clone: Its antigen is as yet unknown.

CD4+ T cells specific for antigen were expanded with viral peptide pools by the ViraFEST assay before sequencing. Isolating CD4+ T cells followed approximately 9 days of culture. Nobody among the vaccine recipients had prior SARS-CoV-2 infection (nucleocapsid antibodies were negative). Roughly 1.8 million PBMC per well received 10 IU/ml IL-2 and 8 to 10 ug/ml peptides in culture. Trimming took off 5 bases at V and 0 bases at J, with 6 bases between the two ends. The CDR3 covers 13 residues. CDR1 KGHSH and CDR2 LQKENI come from the germline V gene. The TCR was taken from a human donor who received a COVID-19 vaccine. The chain uses TRBV18 and TRBJ2-3, with D hard to call. Specimen: CD4+ T cells from PBMCs cultured with HCoV-NL63 spike peptides, collected before COVID-19 vaccination. The CDR3 protein is CASSGASTDTQYF. For the CDR3, the DNA is TGTGCCAGCTCAGGAGCTAGCACAGATACGCAGTATTTT.